Below are 14 T cell receptor beta chains sequenced from a single sample in a study of T cell changes during pregnancy in multiple sclerosis. Data came from immunoSEQ multiplex PCR; TCRdb stores just in-frame clones and leaves some out. The data show roughly 89,000 clones, 94% seen once. Sequencing was performed on peripheral blood, taken after pregnancy. The source of these receptors is a female donor in good health, enrolled as a control in a pregnancy study.

V usage is TRBV28 and J usage is TRBJ2-7; the match to TRBD2 covers 8 bases. Germline CDR1 and CDR2: MDHEN and SYDVKM. This CDR3 is built from 14 residues. Trimming cost V 6 bases and J 0 bases; bases outside gene matches: 4. The CDR3 spells CASRREGLSYEQYF. In nucleotides, the CDR3 is TGTGCCAGCAGACGGGAGGGCCTCTCCTACGAGCAGTACTTC.

The chain is built from TRBV19 and TRBJ1-5; D may be TRBD1 (6 bases). The CDR3 consists of 13 residues. From germline, CDR1 is LNHDA and CDR2 SQIVND (reference sequence). Trimming shortened V by 5 bases and J by 6 bases, and 11 bases separated the two germline ends. DNA of the CDR3: TGTGCCAGTAGTGGGGGGGCAGCTCAGCCCCAGCATTTT. This encodes CASSGGAAQPQHF.

This clone was seen a single time. This rearrangement joins TRBV11-2 to TRBJ2-1; D gene ambiguous. Trimming took off 4 bases at V and 2 bases at J, with 12 bases between the two ends. Germline V gives CDR1 SGHAT, CDR2 FQNNGV. The CDR3 contains 15 residues. The CDR3 reads CASSSIDKTYNEQFF. For the CDR3, the DNA is TGTGCCAGCAGCTCGATCGACAAGACCTACAATGAGCAGTTCTTC.

The DNA for the CDR3 is TGTGCCAGCAGCGATAGGGAGAGGACTGAAGCTTTCTTT. Protein sequence: CASSDRERTEAFF. V gene TRBV5-6 combines with J gene TRBJ1-1; D gene uncertain. CDR1 and CDR2 from the germline V gene are SGHDT and YYEEEE. The V and J ends lost 4 bases and 5 bases respectively, with 12 bases between them. This CDR3 contains 13 residues.

This clone was observed once. V is TRBV10-3 and J is TRBJ2-7, with 7 bases fitting TRBD1. J was trimmed by 2 bases and V by 8 bases; bases with no gene match: 3. The CDR3 covers 12 residues. CDR1 ENHRY and CDR2 SYGVKD come from the germline V gene. The CDR3 region is CAIRDSPYEQYF. In DNA, the CDR3 is TGTGCCATCCGGGACAGCCCCTACGAGCAGTACTTC.

The gene calls are TRBV6-6 and TRBJ2-3; 7 positions match TRBD1. The trim removed 2 bases at V and 10 bases at J, leaving 12 bases unmatched. CDR3 length equals 15 residues. Germline V gene sequence: CDR1 MNHNY, CDR2 SVGAGI (reference sequence). The CDR3 is CASSYRDLQGTPQYF. CDR3 nucleotides: TGTGCCAGCAGTTACCGAGATTTACAGGGGACCCCGCAGTATTTT.

DNA of the CDR3: TGTGCCACCACGGCTCGGGGACAGGGCACAGATACGCAGTATTTT. This translates into CATTARGQGTDTQYF. This sequence joins TRBV2 and TRBJ2-3; 8 bases map to TRBD1. Germline CDR1 SNHLY, CDR2 FYNNEI. CDR3 length equals 15 residues. V lost 10 bases and J lost 1; bases outside the gene matches: 10. The full variable domain, rest sourced from reference TRBV2 and TRBJ2-3, is EPEVTQTPSHQVTQMGQEVILRCVPISNHLYFYWYRQILGQKVEFLVSFYNNEISEKSEIFDDQFSVERPDGSNFTLKIRSTKLEDSAMYFCATTARGQGTDTQYFGPGTRLTVL.

This clone has only one observation. The J gene is TRBJ2-1, the V gene TRBV11-3, with D maybe TRBD2 (6 bases). Trimming cost V 4 bases and J 3 bases, with 13 bases left between them. Germline-derived CDR1 and CDR2 are SGHNT and YENEEA. This CDR3 contains 15 residues. CDR3 loop: CASSSGGFGYNEQFF. For the CDR3, the DNA is TGTGCCAGCAGCTCCGGGGGTTTTGGCTACAATGAGCAGTTCTTC.

The chain carries TRBV28 and TRBJ1-1; 9 bases fit TRBD1. Germline CDR1 reads MDHEN; CDR2 reads SYDVKM. CDR3 length: 15 residues. J lost 0 bases, V lost 6 bases, and 5 bases had no gene match. The CDR3 region has the DNA TGTGCCAGCAGGGACAGGGGACCTTTGAACACTGAAGCTTTCTTT. The encoded protein is CASRDRGPLNTEAFF. The full variable domain, completed using reference TRBV28 and TRBJ1-1, is DVKVTQSSRYLVKRTGEKVFLECVQDMDHENMFWYRQDPGLGLRLIYFSYDVKMKEKGDIPEGYSVSREKKERFSLILESASTNQTSMYLCASRDRGPLNTEAFFGQGTRLTVV.

The chain employs TRBV27 and TRBJ2-1, with 8 positions matching TRBD1. CDR1 and CDR2 from the germline V gene are MNHEY and SMNVEV (reference sequence). The CDR3 contains 14 residues. V shed 4 bases, J shed 7 bases, and the junction held 6 bases outside the gene matches. CDR3 sequence: CASSSLYRGNEQFF. DNA for the CDR3: TGTGCCAGCAGTTCGCTCTACAGGGGGAATGAGCAGTTCTTC.

The V and J genes are TRBV7-6 and TRBJ2-3; 13 nucleotides match TRBD2. V shed 4 bases, J shed 0 bases, and the junction held 1 base outside the gene matches. Germline lookup yields CDR1 SGHVS and CDR2 FNYEAQ. The CDR3 sequence is 16 residues long. CDR3 bases: TGTGCCAGCAGCTCGGGACTAGCGGGAAGCACAGATACGCAGTATTTT. Amino acids: CASSSGLAGSTDTQYF.

This chain uses TRBV19 with TRBJ2-7, with D possibly TRBD1 on 6 matching bases. Germline CDR1 LNHDA, CDR2 SQIVND (reference sequence). Between the trimmed V and J ends, which lost 6 bases and 5 bases, there was a span of 20 bases. CDR3 length equals 15 residues. DNA for the CDR3: TGTGCCAGTAGCCTTGTAGGGCAGGGGTCCGACGAGCAGTACTTC. It is translated as CASSLVGQGSDEQYF.

The chain is built from TRBV7-9 and TRBJ2-1; 7 bases fit TRBD2. CDR1 is SEHNR and CDR2 is FQNEAQ in the germline V gene (reference sequence). This CDR3 comprises 14 residues. V shed 4 bases, J shed 8 bases, and the junction held 8 bases outside the gene matches. Written as DNA, the CDR3 is TGTGCCAGCAGCTATCGAGGACTAGGGGATGAGCAGTTCTTC. It encodes CASSYRGLGDEQFF.

V usage is TRBV11-2 and J usage is TRBJ2-1; D perhaps matches TRBD1 (6 bases). This CDR3 comprises 16 residues. Germline CDR1 reads SGHAT; CDR2 reads FQNNGV. V was clipped by 2 bases and J by 1 base, with 12 bases between them. CDR3 nucleotide sequence: TGTGCCAGCAGCTTAAGGGGTCAGGGGTCCTACAATGAGCAGTTCTTC. Protein product: CASSLRGQGSYNEQFF.